This T cell receptor beta chain appears in the sequencing data of a study of T cell clonality in common variable immunodeficiency. General study points: In common variable immunodeficiency, TCR beta chains reportedly carried fewer deletions and N-nucleotide insertions. T cell subpopulation sequencing would be needed to explain CVID clonality.

Germline V gene data show CDR1 as LNHNV and CDR2 as YYDKDF (reference sequence). This CDR3 has 17 amino acids. Trimming took off 3 bases at V and 3 bases at J, with 17 bases between the two ends. Some clones are missing from TCRdb's copy, which holds only in-frame ones; the method was immunoSEQ multiplex PCR. The repertoire shows about 35,000 clones, none seen only once; the top ten take around 3.1%. This clone has ten or more counts. What it recognizes is unknown. The read ends 3 residues shy of where the CDR3 ends; the end is completed using the germline J gene. The sample taken for sequencing was peripheral blood mononuclear cells. V and J are TRBV15 and TRBJ1-4, with D possibly being TRBD1 (5 bases). The clonotype originates from a person aged 18 to 75 in good health. Incomplete CDR3 DNA: TGTGCCACCAGCAGCGCCGGGACGACTAGGTCTAATGAAAAA. Its translation: CATSSAGTTRSNEK. The full CDR3 is CATSSAGTTRSNEKLFF.